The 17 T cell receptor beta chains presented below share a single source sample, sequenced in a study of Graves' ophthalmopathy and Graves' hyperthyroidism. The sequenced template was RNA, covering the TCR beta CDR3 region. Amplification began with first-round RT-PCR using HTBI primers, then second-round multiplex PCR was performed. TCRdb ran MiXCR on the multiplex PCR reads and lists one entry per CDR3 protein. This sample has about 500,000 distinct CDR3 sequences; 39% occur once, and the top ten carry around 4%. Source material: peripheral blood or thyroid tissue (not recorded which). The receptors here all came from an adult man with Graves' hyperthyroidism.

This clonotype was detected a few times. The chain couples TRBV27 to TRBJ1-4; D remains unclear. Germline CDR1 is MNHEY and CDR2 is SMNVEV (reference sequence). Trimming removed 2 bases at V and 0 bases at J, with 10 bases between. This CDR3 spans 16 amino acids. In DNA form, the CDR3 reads TGTGCCAGCAGTTTAAACGGGGTTGCAACTAATGAAAAACTGTTTTTT. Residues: CASSLNGVATNEKLFF.

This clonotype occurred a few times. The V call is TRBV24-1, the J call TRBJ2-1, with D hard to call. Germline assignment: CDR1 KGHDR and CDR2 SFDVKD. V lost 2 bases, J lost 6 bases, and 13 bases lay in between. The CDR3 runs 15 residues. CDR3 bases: TGTGCCACCAGTGATTCCGTCAAGGAAGGCAATGAGCAGTTCTTC. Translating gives CATSDSVKEGNEQFF.

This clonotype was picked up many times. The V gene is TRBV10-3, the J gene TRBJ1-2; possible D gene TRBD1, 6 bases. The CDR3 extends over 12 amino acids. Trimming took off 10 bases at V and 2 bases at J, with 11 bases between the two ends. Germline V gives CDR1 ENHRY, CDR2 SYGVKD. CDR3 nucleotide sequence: TGTGCCACGGGTGGGGGCAACTATGGCTACACCTTC. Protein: CATGGGNYGYTF.

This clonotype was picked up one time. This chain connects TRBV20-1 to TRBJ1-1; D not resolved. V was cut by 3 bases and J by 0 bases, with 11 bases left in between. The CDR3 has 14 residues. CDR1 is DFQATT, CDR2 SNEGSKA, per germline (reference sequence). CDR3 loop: CSARGLQLNTEAFF. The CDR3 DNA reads TGCAGTGCTAGGGGGTTACAGTTGAACACTGAAGCTTTCTTT.

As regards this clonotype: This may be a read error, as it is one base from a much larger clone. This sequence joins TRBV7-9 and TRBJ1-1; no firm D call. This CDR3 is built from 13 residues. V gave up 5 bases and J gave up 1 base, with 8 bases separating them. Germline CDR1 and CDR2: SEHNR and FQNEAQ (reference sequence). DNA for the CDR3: TGTGCCAGCAGCGCCGCACCGAACACTGAAGCTTTCTTT. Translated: CASSAAPNTEAFF.

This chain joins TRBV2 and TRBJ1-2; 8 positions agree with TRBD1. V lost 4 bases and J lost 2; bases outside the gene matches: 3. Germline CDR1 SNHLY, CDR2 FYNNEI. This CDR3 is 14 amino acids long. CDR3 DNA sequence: TGTGCCAGCAGTGGCAGGGGGCAGAACTATGGCTACACCTTC. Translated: CASSGRGQNYGYTF.

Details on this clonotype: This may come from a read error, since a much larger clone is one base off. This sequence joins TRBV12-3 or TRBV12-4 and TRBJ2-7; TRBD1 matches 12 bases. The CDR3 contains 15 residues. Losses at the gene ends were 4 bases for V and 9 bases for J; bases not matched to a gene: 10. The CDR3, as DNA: TGTGCCAGCAGTTCCTCGGGACAGGGGGCCGACGGGCAGTACTTC. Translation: CASSSSGQGADGQYF.

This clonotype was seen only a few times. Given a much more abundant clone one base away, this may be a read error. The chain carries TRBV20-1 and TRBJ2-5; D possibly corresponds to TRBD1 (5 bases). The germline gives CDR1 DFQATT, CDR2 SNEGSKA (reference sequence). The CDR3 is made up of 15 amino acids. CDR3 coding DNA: TGCAGTGCTAGAGATCTAAGGACAAACCAAGGGACCCAGTACTTC. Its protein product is CSARDLRTNQGTQYF.

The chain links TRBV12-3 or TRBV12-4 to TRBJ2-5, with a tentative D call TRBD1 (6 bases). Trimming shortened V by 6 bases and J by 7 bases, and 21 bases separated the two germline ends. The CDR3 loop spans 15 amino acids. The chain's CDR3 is CASSPYGTPDGTQYF. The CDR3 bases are TGTGCCAGCAGCCCATACGGGACACCGGACGGGACCCAGTACTTC.

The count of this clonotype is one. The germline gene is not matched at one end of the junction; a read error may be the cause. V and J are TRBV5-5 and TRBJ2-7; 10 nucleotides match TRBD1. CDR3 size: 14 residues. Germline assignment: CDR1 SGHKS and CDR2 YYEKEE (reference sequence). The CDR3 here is CASSARTGGYEQYF. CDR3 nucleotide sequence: TGCGCCAGCAGCGCTCGGACAGGGGGCTACGAGCAGTACTTC.

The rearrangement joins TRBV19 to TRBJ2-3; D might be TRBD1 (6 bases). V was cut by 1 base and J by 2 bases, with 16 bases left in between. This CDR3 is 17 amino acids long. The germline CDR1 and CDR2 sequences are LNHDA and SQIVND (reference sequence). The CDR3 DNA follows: TGTGCCAGTAGTATAGGAGGAGGCGGACAGTACACAGATACGCAGTATTTT. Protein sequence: CASSIGGGGQYTDTQYF.

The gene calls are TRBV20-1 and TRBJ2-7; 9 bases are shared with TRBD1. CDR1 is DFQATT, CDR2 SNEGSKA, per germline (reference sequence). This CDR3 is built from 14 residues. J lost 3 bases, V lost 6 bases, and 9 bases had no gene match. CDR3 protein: CSAPGTGIVYEQYF. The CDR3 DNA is TGCAGTGCGCCCGGGACAGGGATCGTCTACGAGCAGTACTTC.

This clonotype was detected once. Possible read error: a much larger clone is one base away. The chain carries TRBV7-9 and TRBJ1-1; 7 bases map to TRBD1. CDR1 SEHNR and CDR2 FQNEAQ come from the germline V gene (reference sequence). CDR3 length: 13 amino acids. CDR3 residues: CASSDRDEAEAFF. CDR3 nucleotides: TGCGCCAGCAGCGACAGGGACGAAGCTGAAGCTTTCTTT.

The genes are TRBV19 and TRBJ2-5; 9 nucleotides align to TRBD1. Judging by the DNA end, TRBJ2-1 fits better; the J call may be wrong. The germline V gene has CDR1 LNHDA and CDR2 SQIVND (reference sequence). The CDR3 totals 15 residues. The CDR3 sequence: CASSHRDRVIDEQFF. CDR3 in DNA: TGTGCCAGTAGCCACAGGGACAGGGTCATCGATGAGCAGTTCTTC.

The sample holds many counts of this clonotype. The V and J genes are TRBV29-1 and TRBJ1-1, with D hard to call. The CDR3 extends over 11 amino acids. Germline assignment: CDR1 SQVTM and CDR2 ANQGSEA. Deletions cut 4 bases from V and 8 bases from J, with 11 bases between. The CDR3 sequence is CSVVVRGEAFF. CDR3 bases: TGCAGCGTTGTGGTGCGGGGAGAAGCTTTCTTT.

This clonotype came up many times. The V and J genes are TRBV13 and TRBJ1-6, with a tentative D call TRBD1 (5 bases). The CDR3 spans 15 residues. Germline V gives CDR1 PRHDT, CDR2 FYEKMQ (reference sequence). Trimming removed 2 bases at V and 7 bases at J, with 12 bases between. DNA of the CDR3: TGTGCCAGCAGCTTAATGCAGGGTACCAATTCACCCCTCCACTTT. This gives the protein CASSLMQGTNSPLHF.

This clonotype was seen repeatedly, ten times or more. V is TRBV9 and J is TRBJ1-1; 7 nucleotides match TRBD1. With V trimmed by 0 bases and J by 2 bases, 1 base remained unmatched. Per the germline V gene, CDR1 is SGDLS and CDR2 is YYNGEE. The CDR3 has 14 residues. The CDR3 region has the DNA TGTGCCAGCAGCGTAGAAGGGGGCAACACTGAAGCTTTCTTT. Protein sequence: CASSVEGGNTEAFF.